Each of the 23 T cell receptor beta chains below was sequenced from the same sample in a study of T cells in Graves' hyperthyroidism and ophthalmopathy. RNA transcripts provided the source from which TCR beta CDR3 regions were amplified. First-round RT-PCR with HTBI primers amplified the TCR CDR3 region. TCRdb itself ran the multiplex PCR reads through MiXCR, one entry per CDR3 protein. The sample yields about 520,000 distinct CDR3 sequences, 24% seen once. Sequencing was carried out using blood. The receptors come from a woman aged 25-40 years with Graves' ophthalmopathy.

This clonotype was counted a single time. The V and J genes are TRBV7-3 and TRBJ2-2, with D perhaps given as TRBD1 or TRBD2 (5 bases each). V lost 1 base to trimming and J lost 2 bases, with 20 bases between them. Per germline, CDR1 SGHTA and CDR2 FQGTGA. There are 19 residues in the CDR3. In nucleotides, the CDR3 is TGTGCCAGCAGCTTAAGGGGCCTCGATCGGGACGGCAACACCGGGGAGCTGTTTTTT. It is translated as CASSLRGLDRDGNTGELFF. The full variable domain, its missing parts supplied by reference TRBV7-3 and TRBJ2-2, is GAGVSQTPSNKVTEKGKYVELRCDPISGHTALYWYRQSLGQGPEFLIYFQGTGAADDSGLPNDRFFAVRPEGSVSTLKIQRTERGDSAVYLCASSLRGLDRDGNTGELFFGEGSRLTVL.

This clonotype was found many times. As DNA, the CDR3 is TGTGCCAGCAGTTTCGGGATCTATAATTCACCCCTCCACTTT. Translation gives CASSFGIYNSPLHF. This chain uses TRBV27 with TRBJ1-6; D is unclear. V lost 3 bases, J lost 3 bases, and 6 bases lay in between. This CDR3 spans 14 amino acids. The germline V gene encodes CDR1 MNHEY and CDR2 SMNVEV (reference sequence).

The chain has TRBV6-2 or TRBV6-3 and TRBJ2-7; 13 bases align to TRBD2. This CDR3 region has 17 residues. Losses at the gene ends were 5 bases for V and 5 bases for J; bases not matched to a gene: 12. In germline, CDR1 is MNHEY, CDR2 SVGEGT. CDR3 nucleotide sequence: TGTGCCAGCAGTCAAACCTCGGGACTAGCGGGATGGGACGAGCAGTACTTC. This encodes CASSQTSGLAGWDEQYF.

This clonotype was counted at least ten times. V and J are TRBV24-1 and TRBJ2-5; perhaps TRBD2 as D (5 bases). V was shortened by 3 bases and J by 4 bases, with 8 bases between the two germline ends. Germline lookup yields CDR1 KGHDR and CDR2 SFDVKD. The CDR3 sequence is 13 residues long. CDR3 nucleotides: TGTGCCACCAGTGATCCCGGGATAGAGACCCAGTACTTC. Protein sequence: CATSDPGIETQYF.

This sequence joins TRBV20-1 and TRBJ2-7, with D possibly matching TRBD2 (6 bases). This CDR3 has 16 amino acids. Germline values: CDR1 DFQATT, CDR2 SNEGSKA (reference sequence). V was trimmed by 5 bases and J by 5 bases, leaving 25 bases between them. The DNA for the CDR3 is TGCAGTGCTCTAGGGGTTGGCGGGAAAGGTTCCCACGAGCAGTACTTC. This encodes CSALGVGGKGSHEQYF.

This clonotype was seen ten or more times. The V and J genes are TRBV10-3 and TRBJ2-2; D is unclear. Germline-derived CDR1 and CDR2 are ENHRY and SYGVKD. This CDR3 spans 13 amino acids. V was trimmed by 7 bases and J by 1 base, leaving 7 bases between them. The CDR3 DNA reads TGTGCCATCAATGAAGGGAACACCGGGGAGCTGTTTTTT. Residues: CAINEGNTGELFF.

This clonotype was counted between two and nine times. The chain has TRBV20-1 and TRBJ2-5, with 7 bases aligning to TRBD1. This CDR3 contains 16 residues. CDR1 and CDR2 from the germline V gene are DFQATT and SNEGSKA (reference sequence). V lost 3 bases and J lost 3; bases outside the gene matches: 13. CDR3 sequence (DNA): TGCAGTGCTAGGAGGACAGGAGGCCTCATGGAAGAGACCCAGTACTTC. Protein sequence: CSARRTGGLMEETQYF.

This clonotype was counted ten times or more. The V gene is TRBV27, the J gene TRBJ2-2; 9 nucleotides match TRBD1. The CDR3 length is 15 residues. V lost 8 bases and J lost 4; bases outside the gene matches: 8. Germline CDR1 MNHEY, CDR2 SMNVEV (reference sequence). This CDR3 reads CASGSGTGPTGELFF. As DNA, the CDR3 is TGTGCCAGCGGTTCCGGGACAGGGCCCACCGGGGAGCTGTTTTTT.

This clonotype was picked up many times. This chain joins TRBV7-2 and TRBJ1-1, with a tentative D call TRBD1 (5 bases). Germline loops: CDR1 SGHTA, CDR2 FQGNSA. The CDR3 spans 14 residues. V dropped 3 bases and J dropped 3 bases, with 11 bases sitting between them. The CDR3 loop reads CASSFQKGYTEAFF. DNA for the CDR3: TGTGCCAGCAGCTTTCAAAAGGGGTACACTGAAGCTTTCTTT. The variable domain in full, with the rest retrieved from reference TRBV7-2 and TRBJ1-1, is GAGVSQSPSNKVTEKGKDVELRCDPISGHTALYWYRQSLGQGLEFLIYFQGNSAPDKSGLPSDRFSAERTGGSVSTLTIQRTQQEDSAVYLCASSFQKGYTEAFFGQGTRLTVV.

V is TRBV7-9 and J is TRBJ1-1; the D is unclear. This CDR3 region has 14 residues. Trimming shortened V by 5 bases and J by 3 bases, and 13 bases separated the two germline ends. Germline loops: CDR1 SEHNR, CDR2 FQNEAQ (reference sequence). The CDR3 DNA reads TGTGCCAGCAGCCCAGTCGGCATGGACACTGAAGCTTTCTTT. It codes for CASSPVGMDTEAFF.

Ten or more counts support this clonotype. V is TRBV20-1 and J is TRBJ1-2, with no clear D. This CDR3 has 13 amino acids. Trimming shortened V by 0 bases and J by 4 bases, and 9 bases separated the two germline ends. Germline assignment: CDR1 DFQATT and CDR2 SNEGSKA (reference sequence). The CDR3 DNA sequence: TGCAGTGCTAGAGATACCGGAATCTATGGCTACACCTTC. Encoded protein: CSARDTGIYGYTF.

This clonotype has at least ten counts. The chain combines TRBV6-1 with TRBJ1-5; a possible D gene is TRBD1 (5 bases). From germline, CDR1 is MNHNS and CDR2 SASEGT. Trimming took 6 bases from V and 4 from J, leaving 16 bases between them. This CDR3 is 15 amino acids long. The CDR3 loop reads CASRPQDSSNQPQHF. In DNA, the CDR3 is TGTGCCAGCAGACCACAGGATAGTTCTAATCAGCCCCAGCATTTT.

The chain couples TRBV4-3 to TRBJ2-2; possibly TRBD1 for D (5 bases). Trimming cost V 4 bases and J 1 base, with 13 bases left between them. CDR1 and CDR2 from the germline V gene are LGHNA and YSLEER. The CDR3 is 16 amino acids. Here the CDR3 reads CASSPRTTKNTGELFF. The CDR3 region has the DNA TGCGCCAGCAGCCCTCGGACAACTAAGAACACCGGGGAGCTGTTTTTT.

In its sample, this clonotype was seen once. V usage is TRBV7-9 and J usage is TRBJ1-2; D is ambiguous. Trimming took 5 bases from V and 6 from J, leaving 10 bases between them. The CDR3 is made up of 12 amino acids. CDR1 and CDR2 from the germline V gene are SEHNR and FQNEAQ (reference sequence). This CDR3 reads CASSETSDGYTF. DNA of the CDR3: TGTGCCAGCAGCGAGACCAGCGATGGCTACACCTTC.

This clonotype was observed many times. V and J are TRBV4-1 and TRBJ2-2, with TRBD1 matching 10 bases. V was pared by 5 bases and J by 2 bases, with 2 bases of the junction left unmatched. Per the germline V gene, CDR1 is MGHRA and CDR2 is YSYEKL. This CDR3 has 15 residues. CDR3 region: CASSETGGNTGELFF. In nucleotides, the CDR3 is TGCGCCAGCAGCGAGACAGGGGGCAACACCGGGGAGCTGTTTTTT.

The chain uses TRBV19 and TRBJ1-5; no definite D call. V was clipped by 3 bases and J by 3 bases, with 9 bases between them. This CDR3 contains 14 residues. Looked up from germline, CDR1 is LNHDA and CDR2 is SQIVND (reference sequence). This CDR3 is CASSIVGINQPQHF. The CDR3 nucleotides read TGTGCCAGTAGTATTGTAGGAATCAATCAGCCCCAGCATTTT.

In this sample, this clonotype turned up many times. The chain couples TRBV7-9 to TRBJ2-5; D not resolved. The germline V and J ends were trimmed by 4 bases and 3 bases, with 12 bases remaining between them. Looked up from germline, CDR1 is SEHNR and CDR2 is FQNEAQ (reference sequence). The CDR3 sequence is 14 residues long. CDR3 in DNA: TGTGCCAGCAGCTCTAGGGTCGGAGAAGAGACCCAGTACTTC. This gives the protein CASSSRVGEETQYF.

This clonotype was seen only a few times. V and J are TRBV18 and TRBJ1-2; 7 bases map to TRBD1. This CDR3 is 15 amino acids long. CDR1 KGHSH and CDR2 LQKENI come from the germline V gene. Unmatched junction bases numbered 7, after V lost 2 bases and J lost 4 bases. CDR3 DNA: TGTGCCAGCTCACCAGCGCGGACAGGTACCTATGGCTACACCTTC. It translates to CASSPARTGTYGYTF.

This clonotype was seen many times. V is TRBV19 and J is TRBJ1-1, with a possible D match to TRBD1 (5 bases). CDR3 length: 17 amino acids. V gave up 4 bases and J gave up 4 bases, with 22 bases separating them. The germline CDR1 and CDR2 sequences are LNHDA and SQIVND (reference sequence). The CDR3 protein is CASSKAFAGVDGTEAFF. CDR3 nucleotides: TGTGCCAGTAGTAAGGCCTTCGCGGGGGTGGATGGCACTGAAGCTTTCTTT.

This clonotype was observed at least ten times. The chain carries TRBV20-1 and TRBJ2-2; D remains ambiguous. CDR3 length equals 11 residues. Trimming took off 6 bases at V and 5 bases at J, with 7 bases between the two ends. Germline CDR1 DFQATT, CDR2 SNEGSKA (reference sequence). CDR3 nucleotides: TGCAGTGCGATGGAGACCGGGGAGCTGTTTTTT. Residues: CSAMETGELFF.

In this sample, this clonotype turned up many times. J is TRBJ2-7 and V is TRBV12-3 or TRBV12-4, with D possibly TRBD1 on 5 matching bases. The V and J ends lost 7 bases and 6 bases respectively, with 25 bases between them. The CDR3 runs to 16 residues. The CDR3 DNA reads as TGTGCCAGCACCCTATCAAGGGGTGGTTTGACGGGCGAGCAGTACTTC. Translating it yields CASTLSRGGLTGEQYF.

This CDR3 is CASSLRERHGRPKQYF. The CDR3, as DNA: TGTGCCAGCAGCTTAAGGGAAAGACACGGGCGGCCCAAGCAGTACTTC. This chain uses TRBV11-1 with TRBJ2-7; D not resolved. Trimming left V 2 bases short and J 8 bases short, with 22 bases between. This CDR3 is 16 amino acids long. Germline loops: CDR1 SGHAT, CDR2 FQDESV (reference sequence).

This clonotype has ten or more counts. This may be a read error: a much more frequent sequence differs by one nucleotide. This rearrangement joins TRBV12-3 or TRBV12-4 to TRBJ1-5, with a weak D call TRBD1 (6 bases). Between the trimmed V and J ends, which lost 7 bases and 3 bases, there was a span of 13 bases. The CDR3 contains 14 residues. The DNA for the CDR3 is TGTGCCAGCAATGTCGGGACATTCAATCAGCCCCAGCATTTT. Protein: CASNVGTFNQPQHF.